The clone carrying this T cell receptor (beta chain) was seen more than once but under ten times. There were TCR beta CDR3 regions amplified from RNA transcripts. HTBI primers drove first-round RT-PCR of the TCR CDR3. In TCRdb, the multiplex PCR reads were re-called with MiXCR into one record per CDR3 protein. The data show fewer than 900,000 distinct CDR3 sequences, 18% seen once. The data were taken from a study of T cells in Graves' hyperthyroidism and ophthalmopathy. V gave up 9 bases and J gave up 1 base; unmatched junction bases: 7. The CDR3 consists of 15 residues. Germline V lookup: CDR1 SNHLY, CDR2 FYNNEI.

The origin of this receptor is a woman aged 45 to 65 with Graves' hyperthyroidism that later progressed to Graves' ophthalmopathy. This rearrangement joins TRBV2 to TRBJ2-2; the match to TRBD2 covers 8 bases. Input material: blood. CDR3 protein: CASVAGQLNTGELFF. The CDR3 DNA sequence: TGTGCCAGTGTAGCGGGACAACTGAACACCGGGGAGCTGTTTTTT.